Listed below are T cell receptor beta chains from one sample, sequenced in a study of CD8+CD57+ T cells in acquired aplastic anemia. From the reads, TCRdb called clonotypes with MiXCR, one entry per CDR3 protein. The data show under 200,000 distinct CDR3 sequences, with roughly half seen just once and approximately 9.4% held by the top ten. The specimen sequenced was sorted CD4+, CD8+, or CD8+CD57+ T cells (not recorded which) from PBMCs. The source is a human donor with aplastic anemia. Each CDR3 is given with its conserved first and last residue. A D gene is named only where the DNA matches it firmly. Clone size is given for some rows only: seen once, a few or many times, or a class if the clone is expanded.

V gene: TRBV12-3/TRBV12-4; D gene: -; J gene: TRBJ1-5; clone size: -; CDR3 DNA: TGTGCCAGCAGTTTTTATGGCCGACGGGACCCCCAGCATTTT; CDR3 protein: CASSFYGRRDPQHF
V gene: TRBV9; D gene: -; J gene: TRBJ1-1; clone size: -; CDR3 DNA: TGTGCCAGCAGCGTGTCCACGGAAGGGGGTGAAGCTTTCTTT; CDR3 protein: CASSVSTEGGEAFF
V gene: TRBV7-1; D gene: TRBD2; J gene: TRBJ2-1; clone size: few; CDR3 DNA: TGTGCCAGCAGCTCCTCCGGGACTAGCGGGAGCTCCTACAATGAGCAGTTCTTC; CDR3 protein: CASSSSGTSGSSYNEQFF
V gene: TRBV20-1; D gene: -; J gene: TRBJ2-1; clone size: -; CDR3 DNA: TGCAGTGCTAAAGGAGCGAATGAGCAGTTCTTC; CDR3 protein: CSAKGANEQFF
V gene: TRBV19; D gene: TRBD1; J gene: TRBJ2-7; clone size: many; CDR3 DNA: TGTGCCAGTAACTATAGACAGGGATTGGGCGAGCAGTACTTC; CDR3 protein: CASNYRQGLGEQYF
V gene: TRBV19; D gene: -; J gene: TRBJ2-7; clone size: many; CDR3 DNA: TGTGCCAGTAGTACGGCTCCAACCTACGAGCAGTACTTC; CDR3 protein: CASSTAPTYEQYF
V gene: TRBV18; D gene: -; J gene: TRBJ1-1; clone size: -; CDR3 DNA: TGTGCCAGCTCCTCATCGGGGGTTCTGCCTGAAGCTTTCTTT; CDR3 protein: CASSSSGVLPEAFF
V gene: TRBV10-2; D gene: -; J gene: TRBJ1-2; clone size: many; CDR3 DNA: TGCGCCAGCAGCCCAGCGATAACTTATGGCTACACCTTC; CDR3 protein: CASSPAITYGYTF
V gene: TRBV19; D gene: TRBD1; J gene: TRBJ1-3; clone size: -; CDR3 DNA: TGTGCCACCCGGGGACAGGGAAACACCATATATTTT; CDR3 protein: CATRGQGNTIYF
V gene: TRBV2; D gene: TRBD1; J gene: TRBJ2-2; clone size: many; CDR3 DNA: TGTGCCAGTCAGGGGGCGGTTAACACCGGGGAGCTGTTTTTT; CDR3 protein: CASQGAVNTGELFF
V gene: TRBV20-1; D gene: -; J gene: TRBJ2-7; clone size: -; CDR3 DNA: TGCAGTGTCACGGACGGTACGACCTACGAGCAGTACTTC; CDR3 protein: CSVTDGTTYEQYF
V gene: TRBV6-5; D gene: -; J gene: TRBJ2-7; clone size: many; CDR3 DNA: TGTGCCAGCAGTTACGCAAAGGTTCCCTACGAGCAGTACTTC; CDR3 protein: CASSYAKVPYEQYF
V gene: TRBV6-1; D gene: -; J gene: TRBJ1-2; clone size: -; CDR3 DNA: TGTGCCAGCAACCCGGGTCTCTTCTATGGCTACACCTTC; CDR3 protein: CASNPGLFYGYTF
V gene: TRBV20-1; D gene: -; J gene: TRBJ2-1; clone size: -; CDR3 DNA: TGCAGTGCTAGAGATTTTACTAGTCCTACAAATGAGCAGTTCTTC; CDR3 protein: CSARDFTSPTNEQFF
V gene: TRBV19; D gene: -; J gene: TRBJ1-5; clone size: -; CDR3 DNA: TGTGCCAGTACCAGAGGAGGGGCTTTTGACAATCAGCCCCAGCATTTT; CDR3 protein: CASTRGGAFDNQPQHF
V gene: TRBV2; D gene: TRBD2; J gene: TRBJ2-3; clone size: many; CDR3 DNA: TGTGCCACCGGGAGGACTAGCGGGAATACAGATACGCAGTATTTT; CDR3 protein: CATGRTSGNTDTQYF
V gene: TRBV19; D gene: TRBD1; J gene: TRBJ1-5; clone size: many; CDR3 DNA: TGTGCCAGTAGTATAGGGACAGGGTCCAAAGCCCAGCATTTT; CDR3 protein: CASSIGTGSKAQHF
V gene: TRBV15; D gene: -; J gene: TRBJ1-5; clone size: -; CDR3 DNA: TGTGCCACCAGCAACAGACGAAATCAGCCCCAGCATTTT; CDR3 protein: CATSNRRNQPQHF
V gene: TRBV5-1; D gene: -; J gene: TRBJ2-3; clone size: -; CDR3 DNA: TGCGCCAGCAGCTCCCCGGGGGGCACAGATACGCAGTATTTT; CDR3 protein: CASSSPGGTDTQYF
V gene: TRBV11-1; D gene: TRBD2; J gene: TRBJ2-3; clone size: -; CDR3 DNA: TGTGCCAGCAGCTTAGGGGTGGGACTAGCTAGCACAGATACGCAGTATTTT; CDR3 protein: CASSLGVGLASTDTQYF
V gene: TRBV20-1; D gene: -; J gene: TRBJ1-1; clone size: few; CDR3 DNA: TGCAGTGCGGGGGCGGAGAACACTGAAGCTTTCTTT; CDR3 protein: CSAGAENTEAFF
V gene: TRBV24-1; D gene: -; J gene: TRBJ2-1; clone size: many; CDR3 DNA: TGTGCCACCAGTGATTTAGGGCTCAATGAGCAGTTCTTC; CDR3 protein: CATSDLGLNEQFF
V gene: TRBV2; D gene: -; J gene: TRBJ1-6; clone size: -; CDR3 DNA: TGTGCCAGCAAGGGCCAGGATAATTCACCCCTCCACTTT; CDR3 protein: CASKGQDNSPLHF
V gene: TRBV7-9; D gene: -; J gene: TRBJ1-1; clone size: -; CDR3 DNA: TGTGCCAGCAGCTTAGGAGGAGTGGGCACTGAAGCTTTCTTT; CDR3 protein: CASSLGGVGTEAFF
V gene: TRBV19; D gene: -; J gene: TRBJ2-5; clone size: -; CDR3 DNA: TGTGCCAGTAGTATACAGGACGACCAAGAGACCCAGTACTTC; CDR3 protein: CASSIQDDQETQYF
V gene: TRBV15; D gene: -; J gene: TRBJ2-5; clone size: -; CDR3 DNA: TGTGCCACCAGCACCGCCCAGGGGATCCAAGAGACCCAGTACTTC; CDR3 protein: CATSTAQGIQETQYF
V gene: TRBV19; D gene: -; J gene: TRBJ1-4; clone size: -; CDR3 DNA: TGTGCCAGTAGTATCGGTTCAACTAATGAAAAACTGTTTTTT; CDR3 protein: CASSIGSTNEKLFF
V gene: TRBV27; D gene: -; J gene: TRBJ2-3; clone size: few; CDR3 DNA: TGTGCCAGCAGTCTTTTAAGCGGCACAGATACGCAGTATTTT; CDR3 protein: CASSLLSGTDTQYF
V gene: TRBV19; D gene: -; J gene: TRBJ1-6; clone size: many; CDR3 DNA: TGTGCCAGTAGTATGGGGCGCAGGGTAAGGAATTCACCCCTCCACTTT; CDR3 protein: CASSMGRRVRNSPLHF
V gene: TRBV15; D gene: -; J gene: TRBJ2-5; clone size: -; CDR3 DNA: TGTGCCACCAGCAGAGCAGGACGGGGCGGGGAGACCCAGTACTTC; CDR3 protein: CATSRAGRGGETQYF
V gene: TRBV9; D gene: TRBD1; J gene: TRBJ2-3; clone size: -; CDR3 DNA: TGTGCCAGCAGCGTAGCTGGGACAGGGGGAACAGATACGCAGTATTTT; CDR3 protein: CASSVAGTGGTDTQYF
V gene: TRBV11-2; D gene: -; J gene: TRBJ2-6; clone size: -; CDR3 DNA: TGTGCCAGCAGCTTAGAGTTCTCTGGGGCCAACGTCCTGACTTTC; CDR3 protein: CASSLEFSGANVLTF
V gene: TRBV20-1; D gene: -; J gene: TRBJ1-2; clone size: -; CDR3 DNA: TGCAGTGCGAGGCAGGGGAGCACGTATACCTTC; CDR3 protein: CSARQGSTYTF
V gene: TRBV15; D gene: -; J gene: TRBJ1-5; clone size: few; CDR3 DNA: TGTGCCACCAGCAGAGGGGACGGTCGAAACAATCAGCCCCAGCATTTT; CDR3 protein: CATSRGDGRNNQPQHF
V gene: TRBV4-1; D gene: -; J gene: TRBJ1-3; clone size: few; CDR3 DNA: TGCGCCAGCAGCCAATTACAGGAATACAGAAACACCATATATTTT; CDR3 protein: CASSQLQEYRNTIYF
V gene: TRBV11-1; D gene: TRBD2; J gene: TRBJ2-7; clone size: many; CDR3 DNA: TGTGCCAGCAACCTTCTGGGGGGGGAGCAGTACTTC; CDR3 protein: CASNLLGGEQYF
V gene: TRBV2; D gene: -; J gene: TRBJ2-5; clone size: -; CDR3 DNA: TGTGCCAGCAGTGAAGAAGGAAGGACCCAAGAGACCCAGTACTTC; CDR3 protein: CASSEEGRTQETQYF
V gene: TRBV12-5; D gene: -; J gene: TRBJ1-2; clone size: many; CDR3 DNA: TGTGCTAGTGCCTCAACAACGGGGGTGGGAGGCTATGGCTACACCTTC; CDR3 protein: CASASTTGVGGYGYTF
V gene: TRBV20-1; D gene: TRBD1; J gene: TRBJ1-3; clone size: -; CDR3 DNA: TGCAGTGCTAGAGACCGGACAGGGGGGACCATATATTTT; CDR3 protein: CSARDRTGGTIYF
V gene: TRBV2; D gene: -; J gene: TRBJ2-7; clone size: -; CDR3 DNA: TGTGCCAGCAGTGCTGTGAAAGAAAAGCCTACCTACGAGCAGTACTTC; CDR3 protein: CASSAVKEKPTYEQYF
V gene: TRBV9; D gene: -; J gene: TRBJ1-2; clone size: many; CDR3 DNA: TGTGCCAGCAGCCTGGTTGGAACTAACTATGGCTACACCTTC; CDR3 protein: CASSLVGTNYGYTF
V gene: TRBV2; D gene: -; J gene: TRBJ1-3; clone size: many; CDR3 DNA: TGTGCCAGCAGTGGGCAGGAAAGATCTGGAAACACCATATATTTT; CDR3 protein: CASSGQERSGNTIYF
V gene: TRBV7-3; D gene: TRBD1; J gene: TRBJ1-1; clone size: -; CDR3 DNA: TGTGCCAGCAGCTTCGGGACAGGGAACACTGAAGCTTTCTTT; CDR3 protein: CASSFGTGNTEAFF
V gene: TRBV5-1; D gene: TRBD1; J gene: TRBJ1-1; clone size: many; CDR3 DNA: TGCGCCAGCAGCTCCTGGACAGGGGGCTCTGAAGCTTTCTTT; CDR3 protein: CASSSWTGGSEAFF
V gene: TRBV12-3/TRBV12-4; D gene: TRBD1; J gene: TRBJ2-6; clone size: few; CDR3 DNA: TGTGCCAGCTCTCCGGGGACAGGGTTACCCTCTGGGGCCAACGTCCTGACTTTC; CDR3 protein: CASSPGTGLPSGANVLTF
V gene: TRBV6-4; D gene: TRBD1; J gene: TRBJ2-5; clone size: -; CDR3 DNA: TGTGCCAGCTCGCAGGGGGCGGGCGGAGAGACCCAGTACTTC; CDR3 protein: CASSQGAGGETQYF
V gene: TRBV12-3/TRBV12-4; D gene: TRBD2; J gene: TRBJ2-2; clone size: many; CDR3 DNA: TGTGCCAGCAGGAATAGCGGGAGGCGCACCGGGGAGCTGTTTTTT; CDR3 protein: CASRNSGRRTGELFF
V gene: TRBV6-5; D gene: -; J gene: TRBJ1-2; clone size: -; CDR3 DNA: TGTGCCAGCAGTTACTCGTGGGGCTACACCTTC; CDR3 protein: CASSYSWGYTF
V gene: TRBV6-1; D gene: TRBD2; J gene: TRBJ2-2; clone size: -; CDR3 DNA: TGTGCCAGCAAAGGGACTAGCGGGAACACCGGGGAGCTGTTTTTT; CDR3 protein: CASKGTSGNTGELFF
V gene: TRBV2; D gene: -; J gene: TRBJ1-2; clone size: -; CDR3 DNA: TGTGCCAGCGGTGGCACAGGGCTTAACTATGGCTACACCTTC; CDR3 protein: CASGGTGLNYGYTF
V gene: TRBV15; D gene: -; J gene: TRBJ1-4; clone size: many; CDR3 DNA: TGTGCCACCAGCAGGGCAGCTAACACCCAAACTAATGAAAAACTGTTTTTT; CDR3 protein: CATSRAANTQTNEKLFF
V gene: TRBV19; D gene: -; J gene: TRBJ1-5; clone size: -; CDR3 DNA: TGTGCCAGTAGGCACGGCAATCAGCCCCAGCATTTT; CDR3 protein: CASRHGNQPQHF
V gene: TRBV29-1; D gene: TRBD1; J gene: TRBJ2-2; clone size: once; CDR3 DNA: TGCAGCGTCCGGACAGGAACGAACACCGGGGAGCTGTTTTTT; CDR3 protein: CSVRTGTNTGELFF